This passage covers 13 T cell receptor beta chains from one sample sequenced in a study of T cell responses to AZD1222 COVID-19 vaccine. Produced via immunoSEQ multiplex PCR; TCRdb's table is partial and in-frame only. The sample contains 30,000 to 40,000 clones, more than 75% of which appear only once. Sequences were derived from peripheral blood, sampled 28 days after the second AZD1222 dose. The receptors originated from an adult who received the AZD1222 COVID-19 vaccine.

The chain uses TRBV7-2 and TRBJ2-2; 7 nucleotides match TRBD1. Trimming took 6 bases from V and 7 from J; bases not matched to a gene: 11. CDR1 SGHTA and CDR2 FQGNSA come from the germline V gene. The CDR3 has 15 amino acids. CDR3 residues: CASRGQAASIGELFF. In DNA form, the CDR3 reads TGTGCCAGCAGAGGACAGGCGGCTTCTATCGGGGAGCTGTTTTTT.

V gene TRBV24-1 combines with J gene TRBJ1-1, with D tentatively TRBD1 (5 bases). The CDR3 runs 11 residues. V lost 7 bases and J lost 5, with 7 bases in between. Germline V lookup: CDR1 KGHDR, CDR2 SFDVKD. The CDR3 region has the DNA TGTGCCACCAGAAGGGGAACTGAAGCTTTCTTT. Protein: CATRRGTEAFF.

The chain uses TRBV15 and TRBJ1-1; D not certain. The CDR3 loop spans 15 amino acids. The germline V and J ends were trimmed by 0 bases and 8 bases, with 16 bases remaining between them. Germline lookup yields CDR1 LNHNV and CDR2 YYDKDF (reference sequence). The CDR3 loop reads CATSRDKALGSEAFF. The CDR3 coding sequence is TGTGCCACCAGCAGAGATAAGGCATTGGGCTCAGAAGCTTTCTTT.

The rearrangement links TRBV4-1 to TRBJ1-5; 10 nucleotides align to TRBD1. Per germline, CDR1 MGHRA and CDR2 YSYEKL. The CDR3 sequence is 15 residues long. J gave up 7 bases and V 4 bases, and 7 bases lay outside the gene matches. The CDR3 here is CASSPGTGDHQPQHF. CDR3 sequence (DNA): TGCGCCAGCAGCCCAGGGACAGGGGATCACCAGCCCCAGCATTTT.

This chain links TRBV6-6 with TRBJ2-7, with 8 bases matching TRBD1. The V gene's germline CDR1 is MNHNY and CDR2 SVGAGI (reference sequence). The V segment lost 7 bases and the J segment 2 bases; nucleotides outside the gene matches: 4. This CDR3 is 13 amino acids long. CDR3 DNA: TGTGCCAGCAACGGACAGGGCACCTACGAGCAGTACGTC. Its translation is CASNGQGTYEQYV.

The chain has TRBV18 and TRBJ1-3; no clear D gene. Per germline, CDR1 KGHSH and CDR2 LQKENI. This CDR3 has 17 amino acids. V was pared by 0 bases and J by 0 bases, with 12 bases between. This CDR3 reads CASSPPGLQSSGNTIYF. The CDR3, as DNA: TGTGCCAGCTCACCACCAGGACTACAGAGCTCTGGAAACACCATATATTTT.

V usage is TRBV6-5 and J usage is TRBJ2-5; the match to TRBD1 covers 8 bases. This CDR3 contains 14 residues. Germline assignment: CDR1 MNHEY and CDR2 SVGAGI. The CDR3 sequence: CAVTRGRVVETQYF. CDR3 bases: TGTGCTGTCACCAGGGGGCGAGTGGTCGAGACCCAGTACTTC.

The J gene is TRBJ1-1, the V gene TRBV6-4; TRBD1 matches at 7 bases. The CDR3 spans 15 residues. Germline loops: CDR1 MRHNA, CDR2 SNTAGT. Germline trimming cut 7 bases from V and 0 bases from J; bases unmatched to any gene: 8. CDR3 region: CASKVEGQMNTEAFF. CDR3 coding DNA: TGTGCCAGCAAAGTCGAGGGACAGATGAACACTGAAGCTTTCTTT.

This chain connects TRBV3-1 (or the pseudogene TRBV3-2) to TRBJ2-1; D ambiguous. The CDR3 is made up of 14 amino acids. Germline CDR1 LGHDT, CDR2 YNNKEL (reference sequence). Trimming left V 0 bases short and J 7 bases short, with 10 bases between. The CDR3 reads CASSQEGWWNEQFF. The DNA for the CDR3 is TGTGCCAGCAGCCAAGAAGGGTGGTGGAATGAGCAGTTCTTC.

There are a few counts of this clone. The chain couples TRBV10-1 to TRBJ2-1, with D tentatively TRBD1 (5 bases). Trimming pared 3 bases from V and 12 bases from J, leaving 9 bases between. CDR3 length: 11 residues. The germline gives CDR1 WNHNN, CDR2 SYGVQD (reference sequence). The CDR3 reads CASSDGAGQFF. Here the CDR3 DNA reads TGCGCCAGCAGTGATGGGGCTGGGCAGTTCTTC.

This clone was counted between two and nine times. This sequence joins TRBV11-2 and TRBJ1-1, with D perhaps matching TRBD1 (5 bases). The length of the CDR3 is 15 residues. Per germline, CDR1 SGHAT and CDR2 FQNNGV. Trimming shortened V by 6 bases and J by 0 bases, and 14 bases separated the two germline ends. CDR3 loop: CASRQSRGMNTEAFF. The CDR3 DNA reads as TGTGCCAGCAGACAGAGTCGGGGCATGAACACTGAAGCTTTCTTT.

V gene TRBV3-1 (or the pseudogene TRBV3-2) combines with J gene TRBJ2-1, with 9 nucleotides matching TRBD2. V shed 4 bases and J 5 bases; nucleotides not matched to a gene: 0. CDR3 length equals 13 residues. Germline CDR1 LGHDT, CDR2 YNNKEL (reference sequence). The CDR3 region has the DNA TGTGCCAGCAGCCGACTAGCGGACAATGAGCAGTTCTTC. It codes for CASSRLADNEQFF.

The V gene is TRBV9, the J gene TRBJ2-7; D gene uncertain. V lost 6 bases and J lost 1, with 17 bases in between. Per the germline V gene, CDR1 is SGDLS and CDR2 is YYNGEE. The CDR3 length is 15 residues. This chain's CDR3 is CASKRPGVGSYEQYV. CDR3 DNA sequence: TGTGCCAGCAAGCGCCCCGGAGTCGGTTCCTACGAGCAGTACGTC.